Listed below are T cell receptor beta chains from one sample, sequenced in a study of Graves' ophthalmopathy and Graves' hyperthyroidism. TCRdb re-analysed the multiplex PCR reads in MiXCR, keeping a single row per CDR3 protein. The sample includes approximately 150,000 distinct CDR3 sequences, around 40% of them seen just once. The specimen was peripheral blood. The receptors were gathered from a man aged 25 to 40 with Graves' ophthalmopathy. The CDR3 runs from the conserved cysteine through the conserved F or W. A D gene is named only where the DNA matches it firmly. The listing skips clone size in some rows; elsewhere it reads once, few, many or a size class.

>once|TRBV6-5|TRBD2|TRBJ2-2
CASSYILAGTGELFF
TGTGCCAGCAGTTACATACTAGCGGGGACTGGGGAGCTGTTTTTT
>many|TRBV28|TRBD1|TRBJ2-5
CASSFRDRGTGTQYF
TGTGCCAGCAGTTTTCGGGACAGGGGGACGGGGACCCAGTACTTC
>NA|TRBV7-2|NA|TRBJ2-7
CASSYDRYSYEQYF
TGTGCCAGCAGCTATGACAGATACTCCTACGAGCAGTACTTC
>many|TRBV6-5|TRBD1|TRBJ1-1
CASSYTHRGMNTEAFF
TGTGCCAGCAGTTACACGCACAGGGGAATGAACACTGAAGCTTTCTTT
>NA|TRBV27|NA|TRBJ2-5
CVAGPGPLETQYF
TGTGTCGCGGGGCCAGGGCCTTTAGAGACCCAGTACTTC
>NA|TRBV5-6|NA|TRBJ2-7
CASSENTEQYF
TGTGCCAGCAGCGAGAATACCGAGCAGTACTTC
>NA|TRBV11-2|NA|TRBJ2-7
CASSPLRGVGHEQYF
TGTGCCAGCAGCCCTCTTCGGGGAGTTGGCCACGAGCAGTACTTC
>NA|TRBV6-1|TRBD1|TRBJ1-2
CASSLGTGIFGYTF
TGTGCCAGCAGCCTCGGGACAGGGATTTTCGGCTACACCTTC
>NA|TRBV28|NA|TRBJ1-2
CASSPHLTGRAYGYTF
TGTGCCAGCAGTCCCCACCTGACAGGACGGGCCTATGGCTACACCTTC
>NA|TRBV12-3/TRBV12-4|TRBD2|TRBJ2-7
CASSLGGTSYGEQYF
TGTGCCAGCAGTTTAGGGGGGACTAGTTATGGCGAGCAGTACTTC
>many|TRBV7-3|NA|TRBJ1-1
CASSPAWGFQGSRDTEAFF
TGTGCCAGCAGCCCGGCTTGGGGGTTTCAGGGGAGTAGAGACACTGAAGCTTTCTTT
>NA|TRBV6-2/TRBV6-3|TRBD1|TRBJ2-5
CASTDRGKETQYF
TGTGCCAGCACCGACAGGGGGAAAGAGACCCAGTACTTC
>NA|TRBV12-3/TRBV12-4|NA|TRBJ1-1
CASSFGGVEAFF
TGTGCCAGCAGTTTCGGGGGAGTCGAAGCTTTCTTT
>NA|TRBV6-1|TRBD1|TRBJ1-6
CASSAGQGRNSPLHF
TGTGCCAGCAGTGCTGGACAGGGGCGAAATTCACCCCTCCACTTT
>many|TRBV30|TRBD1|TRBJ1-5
CAWSPGTGNQPQHF
TGTGCCTGGAGCCCCGGGACAGGCAATCAGCCCCAGCATTTT
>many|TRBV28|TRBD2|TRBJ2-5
CASSRQGTSETQYF
TGTGCCAGCAGTCGGCAGGGGACTAGCGAGACCCAGTACTTC
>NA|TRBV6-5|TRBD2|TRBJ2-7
CASGYGPSGAYEQYF
TGTGCCAGCGGTTACGGGCCTAGCGGTGCCTACGAGCAGTACTTC
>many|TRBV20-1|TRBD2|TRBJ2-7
CSASEASGSSYEQYF
TGCAGTGCTAGTGAGGCTAGCGGGAGCTCCTACGAGCAGTACTTC
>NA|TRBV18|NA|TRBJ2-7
CASSQEQIVGEQYF
TGTGCCAGCTCCCAAGAGCAGATTGTAGGGGAGCAGTACTTC
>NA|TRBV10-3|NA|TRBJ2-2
CAINPQDANTGELFF
TGTGCCATCAATCCGCAAGACGCTAACACCGGGGAGCTGTTTTTT
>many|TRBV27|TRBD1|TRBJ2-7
CASSPRDRPYEQYF
TGTGCCAGCAGTCCGAGGGACAGACCCTACGAGCAGTACTTC
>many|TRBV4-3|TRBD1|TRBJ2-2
CASGQRQGSNTGELFF
TGCGCCAGCGGCCAAAGACAGGGGTCGAACACCGGGGAGCTGTTTTTT
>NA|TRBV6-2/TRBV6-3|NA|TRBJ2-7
CASSWGRLYEQYF
TGTGCCAGCAGTTGGGGACGCCTATACGAGCAGTACTTC
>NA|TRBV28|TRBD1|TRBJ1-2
CATTPGQGISGYTF
TGTGCCACCACTCCGGGACAGGGTATAAGTGGCTACACCTTC
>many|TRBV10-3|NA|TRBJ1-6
CAPDVGFGSPLHF
TGTGCCCCTGATGTGGGGTTCGGTTCACCCCTCCACTTT
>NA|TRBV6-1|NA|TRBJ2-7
CASSEGPSYEQYF
TGTGCCAGCAGTGAAGGCCCTTCCTACGAGCAGTACTTC
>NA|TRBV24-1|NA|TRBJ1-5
CATSDLPDPLNQPQHF
TGTGCCACCAGTGATTTGCCAGATCCCCTCAATCAGCCCCAGCATTTT
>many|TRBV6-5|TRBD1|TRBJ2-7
CASGLHRGRYEQYF
TGTGCCAGCGGACTTCACAGGGGACGGTACGAGCAGTACTTC
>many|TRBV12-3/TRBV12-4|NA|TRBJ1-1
CASSLSRWAEAFF
TGTGCCAGCAGTTTATCAAGGTGGGCTGAAGCTTTCTTT
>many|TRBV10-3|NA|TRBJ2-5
CAISESKLETQYF
TGTGCCATCAGTGAGTCGAAGTTGGAGACCCAGTACTTC
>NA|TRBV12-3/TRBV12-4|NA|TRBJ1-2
CASTEGAIGYGYTF
TGTGCCAGCACGGAAGGGGCTATCGGCTATGGCTACACCTTC
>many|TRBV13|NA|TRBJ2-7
CASRGRGEQYF
TGTGCCAGCAGGGGCCGGGGTGAGCAGTACTTC
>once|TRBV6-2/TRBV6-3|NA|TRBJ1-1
CASWDYMNTEAFF
TGTGCCAGCTGGGATTATATGAACACTGAAGCTTTCTTT
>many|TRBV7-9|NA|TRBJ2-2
CASSLGRDRTGELFF
TGTGCCAGCAGCTTAGGACGAGACAGAACCGGGGAGCTGTTTTTT
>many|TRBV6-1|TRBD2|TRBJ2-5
CASSAGTSGEETQYF
TGTGCCAGCAGTGCCGGGACTAGCGGTGAAGAGACCCAGTACTTC
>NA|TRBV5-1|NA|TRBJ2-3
CASSLGGTSTDTQYF
TGCGCCAGCAGCTTGGGAGGGACTAGCACAGATACGCAGTATTTT
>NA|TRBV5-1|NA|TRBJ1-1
CASKIWTGNTEAFF
TGCGCCAGCAAAATATGGACCGGGAACACTGAAGCTTTCTTT
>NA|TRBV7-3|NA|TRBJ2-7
CASSPTGVADYEQYF
TGTGCCAGCAGCCCCACCGGGGTAGCGGACTACGAGCAGTACTTC
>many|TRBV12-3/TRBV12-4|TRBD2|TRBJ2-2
CASTPGSAGAGELFF
TGTGCCAGCACCCCCGGATCGGCGGGGGCCGGGGAGCTGTTTTTT
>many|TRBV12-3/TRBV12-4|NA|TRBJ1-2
CASSLDSFYGYTF
TGTGCCAGCAGTTTAGACAGCTTTTATGGCTACACCTTC
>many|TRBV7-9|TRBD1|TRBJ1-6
CASSAGQGNWSPLHF
TGTGCCAGCAGCGCTGGACAGGGTAATTGGTCACCCCTCCACTTT
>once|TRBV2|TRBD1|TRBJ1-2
CASSPDRVRGYTF
TGTGCCAGCAGCCCTGACAGGGTACGTGGCTACACCTTC
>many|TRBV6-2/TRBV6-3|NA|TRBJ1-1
CASSYDRSLLARNTEAFF
TGTGCCAGCAGTTACGACAGGTCTCTGCTCGCTCGGAACACTGAAGCTTTCTTT
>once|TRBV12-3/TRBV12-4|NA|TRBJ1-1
CASSFPLWQGRANTEAFF
TGTGCCAGCAGTTTCCCTCTATGGCAGGGGAGGGCGAACACTGAAGCTTTCTTT
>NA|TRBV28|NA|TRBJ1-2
CASIPLGQNYGYTF
TGTGCCAGCATCCCCCTGGGGCAGAACTATGGCTACACCTTC